The present T cell receptor beta chain was sequenced within a study of T-cell reconstitution after alpha-beta-depleted transplantation in children. Broader study findings: By one year post-transplant, T-cell counts and diversity largely arose from T cells that were newly produced.

V was shortened by 2 bases and J by 4 bases, with 11 bases between the two germline ends. The CDR3 is 14 residues long. Per the germline V gene, CDR1 is SEHNR and CDR2 is FQNEAQ (reference sequence). Unique molecular identifiers were used in preparing the TCRbeta library. Via MiXCR, TCRdb re-called the PCR reads, giving one row per CDR3 protein. The top ten clones hold over 25% of a sample with approximately 400,000 distinct CDR3 sequences, 15% to 20% of them seen once. This clonotype was recorded only once. Its target is unknown. The rearrangement joins TRBV7-9 to TRBJ1-2; a weak D match, TRBD1 (5 bases). The clonotype was recovered from a boy in the first two years of life who had a stem cell transplant for Wiskott-Aldrich syndrome, so the T cells may come from the graft donor. Sequencing was performed on PBMCs, mostly from graft donor cells, taken 360 days after TCRalphabeta/CD19-depleted stem cell transplant. The CDR3 bases are TGTGCCAGCAGCTTACCGACAGAGTCCTATGGCTACACCTTC. Its protein is CASSLPTESYGYTF.